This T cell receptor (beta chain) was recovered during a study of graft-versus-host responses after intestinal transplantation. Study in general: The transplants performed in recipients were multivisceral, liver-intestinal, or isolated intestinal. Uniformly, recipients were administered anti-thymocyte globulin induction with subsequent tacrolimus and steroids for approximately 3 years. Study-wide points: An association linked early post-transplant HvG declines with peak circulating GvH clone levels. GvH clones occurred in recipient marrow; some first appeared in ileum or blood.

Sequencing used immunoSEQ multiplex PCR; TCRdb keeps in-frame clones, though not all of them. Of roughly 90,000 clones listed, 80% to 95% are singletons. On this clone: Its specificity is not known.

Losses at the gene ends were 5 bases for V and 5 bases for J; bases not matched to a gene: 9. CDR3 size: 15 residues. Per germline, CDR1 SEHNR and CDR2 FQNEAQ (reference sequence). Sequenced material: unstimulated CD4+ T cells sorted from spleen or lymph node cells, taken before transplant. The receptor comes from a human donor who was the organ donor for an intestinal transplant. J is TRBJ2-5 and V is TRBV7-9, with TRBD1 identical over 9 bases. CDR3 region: CASSLAGTGLETQYF. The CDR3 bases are TGTGCCAGCAGCCTCGCCGGGACAGGGCTCGAGACCCAGTACTTC.